These 32 T cell receptor beta chains originate from one sample sequenced in a study of T cells in Graves' hyperthyroidism and ophthalmopathy. RNA transcripts provided the source from which TCR beta CDR3 regions were amplified. With the HTBI primer set, the TCR CDR3 went through a first round of RT-PCR. Each CDR3 protein gets one entry after TCRdb re-called the multiplex PCR reads with MiXCR. There are more than 500,000 distinct CDR3 sequences in the sample; approximately 48% occur only once, and about two fifths lies in the top ten. Source material: peripheral blood or thyroid tissue (not recorded which). The origin of the receptors is an adult woman with Graves' disease, either hyperthyroidism or ophthalmopathy (not recorded which).

The chain uses TRBV10-3 and TRBJ2-5; D might be TRBD1 or TRBD2, each matching 6 bases. Between the trimmed V and J ends, which lost 2 bases and 4 bases, there was a span of 17 bases. CDR3 length: 16 residues. Germline V gene lookup returns CDR1 ENHRY and CDR2 SYGVKD. DNA of the CDR3: TGTGCCATCAGTGAGCCGGGGGCGGGGAAGAGAGAGACCCAGTACTTC. Protein product: CAISEPGAGKRETQYF.

This clonotype showed up just a few times. The gene calls are TRBV6-5 and TRBJ1-6, with 9 bases lining up with TRBD1. This CDR3 has 17 residues. V was pared by 2 bases and J by 9 bases, with 11 bases of the junction left unmatched. CDR1 MNHEY and CDR2 SVGAGI come from the germline V gene. The CDR3 DNA reads as TGTGCCAGCAGTTACGGGGGTCCGGGACAGGGATCTTCACCCCTCCACTTT. Translation gives CASSYGGPGQGSSPLHF.

This clonotype has ten or more counts. This rearrangement joins TRBV20-1 to TRBJ2-7, with a weak D call TRBD2 (5 bases). This CDR3 comprises 14 residues. The germline V and J ends were trimmed by 0 bases and 3 bases, with 12 bases remaining between them. Germline-derived CDR1 and CDR2 are DFQATT and SNEGSKA (reference sequence). CDR3 bases: TGCAGTGCTAGAGACCCTCAACTAGGCTACGAGCAGTACTTC. It yields the protein CSARDPQLGYEQYF.

This clonotype occurred a few times. The chain employs TRBV15 and TRBJ1-6; D call uncertain. This CDR3 spans 15 amino acids. Per the germline V gene, CDR1 is LNHNV and CDR2 is YYDKDF (reference sequence). Trimming left V 3 bases short and J 11 bases short, with 17 bases between. Here the CDR3 DNA reads TGTGCCACCAGCAGCCAGCGGAGTGGTGGACCACCCCTCCACTTT. This encodes CATSSQRSGGPPLHF.

The chain couples TRBV2 to TRBJ1-2, with TRBD1 identical over 7 bases. Germline V gene lookup returns CDR1 SNHLY and CDR2 FYNNEI. V lost 7 bases, J lost 4 bases, and 21 bases stayed unmatched. This CDR3 comprises 18 residues. Here the CDR3 DNA reads TGTGCCAGCATCCCCTTGGTGGGGACAGACGTAGCTAGCTATGGCTACACCTTC. Translating it yields CASIPLVGTDVASYGYTF.

The V call is TRBV10-3, the J call TRBJ1-2; 9 nucleotides match TRBD1. The CDR3 is 15 amino acids. CDR1 and CDR2 (germline): ENHRY, SYGVKD. The ends lost 3 bases at V and 2 bases at J; junction bases unmatched: 4. CDR3 amino acids: CAISERGQGNYGYTF. In DNA form, the CDR3 reads TGTGCCATCAGTGAAAGGGGACAGGGAAACTATGGCTACACCTTC.

The chain links TRBV10-2 to TRBJ1-6; 7 bases agree with TRBD1. In germline, CDR1 is WSHSY, CDR2 SAAADI. The CDR3 is made up of 14 amino acids. The V and J ends lost 5 bases and 7 bases, in that order; junction bases with no gene match: 5. The CDR3 here is CASSYATGNSPLHF. CDR3 in DNA: TGCGCCAGCAGTTACGCGACAGGGAATTCACCCCTCCACTTT.

The chain links TRBV11-2 to TRBJ2-7; D not certain. Trimming cost V 2 bases and J 5 bases, with 10 bases left between them. Per germline, CDR1 SGHAT and CDR2 FQNNGV. The CDR3 is made up of 13 amino acids. CDR3 nucleotides: TGTGCCAGCAGCTTACACCTAGAAAACGAGCAGTACTTC. Translating it yields CASSLHLENEQYF.

This clonotype has a count of ten or more. The chain has TRBV10-3 and TRBJ2-3; D ambiguous. CDR1 ENHRY and CDR2 SYGVKD come from the germline V gene. V lost 0 bases and J 6 bases, leaving 13 bases between the germline ends. The CDR3 consists of 15 residues. In DNA, the CDR3 is TGTGCCATCAGTGAGTCGCCAGCCACCGGGGATACGCAGTATTTT. It is translated as CAISESPATGDTQYF.

At least ten counts were recorded for this clonotype. V is TRBV7-9 and J is TRBJ1-5; D unresolved. Germline V gene sequence: CDR1 SEHNR, CDR2 FQNEAQ (reference sequence). The V end lost 0 bases, the J end lost 5 bases, and 14 bases lay between the germline ends. This CDR3 has 16 amino acids. The chain's CDR3 is CASSLADGSKDQPQHF. In DNA form, the CDR3 reads TGTGCCAGCAGCTTAGCTGACGGCAGTAAAGATCAGCCCCAGCATTTT.

This clonotype was recorded many times. The chain uses TRBV12-3 or TRBV12-4 and TRBJ2-5; D is unclear. This CDR3 comprises 13 residues. Trimming removed 5 bases at V and 3 bases at J, with 10 bases between. CDR3 protein: CASSRDQKETQYF. CDR3 nucleotide sequence: TGTGCCAGCAGTCGCGACCAAAAAGAGACCCAGTACTTC.

The chain employs TRBV10-1 and TRBJ1-1, with 9 bases identical to TRBD1. This CDR3 region has 13 residues. CDR1 and CDR2 (germline): WNHNN, SYGVQD (reference sequence). Here the CDR3 reads CTKGQGLNTEAFF. As DNA, the CDR3 is TGCACCAAAGGACAGGGGCTAAACACTGAAGCTTTCTTT.

DNA for the CDR3: TGTGCCAGCAGCCCCCCTTCAGGGGACCGCCAGCCCCAGCATTTT. This sequence encodes CASSPPSGDRQPQHF. This sequence joins TRBV7-9 and TRBJ1-5; D perhaps matches TRBD1 (6 bases). V was clipped by 5 bases and J by 7 bases, with 18 bases between them. The CDR3 spans 15 residues. The V gene's germline CDR1 is SEHNR and CDR2 FQNEAQ (reference sequence).

This clonotype was picked up a small number of times. The rearrangement links TRBV7-2 to TRBJ2-3; the D is unclear. The CDR3 has 17 residues. Trimming stripped 1 base from V and 2 bases from J, with 16 bases between. Per germline, CDR1 SGHTA and CDR2 FQGNSA. CDR3 residues: CASSLVGSPPPTDTQYF. The CDR3, as DNA: TGTGCCAGCAGCTTAGTTGGTAGCCCGCCCCCCACAGATACGCAGTATTTT.

This chain joins TRBV4-3 and TRBJ2-7; D may be TRBD1 (5 bases). Trimming left V 0 bases short and J 3 bases short, with 12 bases between. Germline assignment: CDR1 LGHNA and CDR2 YSLEER. This CDR3 has 15 residues. The CDR3 coding sequence is TGCGCCAGCAGCCAAGAGACAGCTACAAACTACGAGCAGTACTTC. Translating it yields CASSQETATNYEQYF.

V is TRBV6-5 and J is TRBJ1-1, with a weak D call TRBD1 (5 bases). Trimming stripped 6 bases from V and 6 bases from J, with 8 bases between. This CDR3 has 11 amino acids. Germline values: CDR1 MNHEY, CDR2 SVGAGI. CDR3 coding DNA: TGTGCCAGCAGACTGGGGGCTGAAGCTTTCTTT. Translated, it gives CASRLGAEAFF.

Only a few counts were recorded for this clonotype. This chain uses TRBV12-3 or TRBV12-4 with TRBJ2-7; tentative D call: TRBD1 (6 bases). The CDR3 is 14 residues long. Between the trimmed V and J ends, which lost 6 bases and 5 bases, there was a span of 17 bases. The CDR3 DNA reads TGTGCCAGCAGGCCTACAGGGTCCCAGGACGAGCAGTACTTC. Amino acid sequence: CASRPTGSQDEQYF.

This clonotype occurred many times. V and J are TRBV12-3 or TRBV12-4 and TRBJ1-4; D remains unclear. The V end lost 2 bases, the J end lost 6 bases, and 10 bases lay between the germline ends. This CDR3 has 14 residues. CDR3 nucleotide sequence: TGTGCCAGCAGTTTAACGGCCAAGGATGAAAAACTGTTTTTT. Its translation: CASSLTAKDEKLFF.

CDR3 loop: CASSLGLAGLDYEQYF. CDR3 nucleotides: TGCGCCAGCAGCTTGGGACTAGCGGGACTTGACTACGAGCAGTACTTC. This chain uses TRBV5-1 with TRBJ2-7, with TRBD2 matching over 11 bases. With 0 bases clipped from V and 3 bases from J, the junction kept 5 bases outside the gene matches. The germline CDR1 and CDR2 sequences are SGHRS and YFSETQ. The CDR3 is 16 amino acids.

V gene TRBV10-3 combines with J gene TRBJ2-7; 8 bases map to TRBD1. V was clipped by 7 bases and J by 5 bases; unmatched bases: 4. CDR3 length: 12 residues. Germline values: CDR1 ENHRY, CDR2 SYGVKD. CDR3 sequence (DNA): TGTGCCATCAAAGGACAGGGTAACGAGCAGTACTTC. This sequence encodes CAIKGQGNEQYF.

This clonotype was observed a handful of times. The chain links TRBV9 to TRBJ2-2, with 7 nucleotides matching TRBD1. The CDR3 is 15 residues long. Germline loops: CDR1 SGDLS, CDR2 YYNGEE. J was trimmed by 5 bases and V by 4 bases; bases with no gene match: 8. CDR3: CASSPSSTGTGELFF. For the CDR3, the DNA is TGTGCCAGCAGCCCCTCTTCGACAGGGACCGGGGAGCTGTTTTTT.

This chain connects TRBV13 to TRBJ2-5; D gene ambiguous. Per germline, CDR1 PRHDT and CDR2 FYEKMQ (reference sequence). The CDR3 has 11 amino acids. The V end lost 4 bases, the J end lost 9 bases, and 9 bases lay between the germline ends. As DNA, the CDR3 is TGTGCCAGCAGCTCTGGGCAGGCCCAGTACTTC. Its translation is CASSSGQAQYF.

The V call is TRBV19, the J call TRBJ1-5, with 10 positions matching TRBD1. The CDR3 covers 15 residues. The germline V gene encodes CDR1 LNHDA and CDR2 SQIVND (reference sequence). V lost 5 bases to trimming and J lost 4 bases; unmatched junction nucleotides: 5. CDR3 DNA: TGTGCCAGTAGTCCCAGGGACAGGGGAAATCAGCCCCAGCATTTT. The encoded protein is CASSPRDRGNQPQHF.

CDR3: CASSQAMYSSYEQYF. In DNA, the CDR3 is TGCGCCAGCAGCCAAGCGATGTATAGCTCCTACGAGCAGTACTTC. V usage is TRBV4-1 and J usage is TRBJ2-7; D remains unclear. Deletions cut 1 base from V and 0 bases from J, with 10 bases between. The CDR3 has 15 amino acids. Germline CDR1 is MGHRA and CDR2 is YSYEKL.

The chain is built from TRBV19 and TRBJ1-1; D is possibly TRBD1 (6 bases). The germline V gene encodes CDR1 LNHDA and CDR2 SQIVND (reference sequence). The CDR3 length is 14 residues. Trimming cost V 4 bases and J 1 base, with 10 bases left between them. CDR3 amino acids: CASSRRTENTEAFF. CDR3 coding DNA: TGTGCCAGTAGTAGGCGGACAGAGAACACTGAAGCTTTCTTT.

V usage is TRBV13 and J usage is TRBJ2-5; TRBD1 might be the D (6 bases). The CDR3 totals 13 residues. V was cut by 6 bases and J by 5 bases, with 13 bases left in between. Germline assignment: CDR1 PRHDT and CDR2 FYEKMQ (reference sequence). The CDR3 DNA reads as TGTGCCAGCAGGCCGGGGACATGGGAGACCCAGTACTTC. Its translation is CASRPGTWETQYF.

This clonotype was found many times. The rearrangement uses TRBV7-9 and TRBJ2-7; perhaps TRBD1 as D (6 bases). The CDR3 consists of 13 residues. V lost 4 bases and J lost 2, with 9 bases in between. Germline values: CDR1 SEHNR, CDR2 FQNEAQ (reference sequence). This chain's CDR3 is CASSYRDPYEQYF. The CDR3 nucleotides read TGTGCCAGCAGCTACAGGGATCCCTACGAGCAGTACTTC.

The chain uses TRBV10-3 and TRBJ2-7, with TRBD2 matching 15 bases. In germline, CDR1 is ENHRY, CDR2 SYGVKD. After removal of 3 bases from V and 12 bases from J, the junction contained 3 bases not matched to a gene. CDR3 length: 13 residues. The chain's CDR3 is CAISDGLAGGLYF. CDR3 DNA sequence: TGTGCCATCAGTGATGGACTAGCGGGAGGGTTGTACTTC.

The chain carries TRBV29-1 and TRBJ1-2, with D tentatively TRBD1 (5 bases). The germline CDR1 and CDR2 sequences are SQVTM and ANQGSEA. This CDR3 is 13 amino acids long. V was cut by 8 bases and J by 4 bases, with 17 bases left in between. The CDR3 sequence: CSTWGGDGYGYTF. The CDR3, as DNA: TGCAGCACGTGGGGCGGCGACGGCTATGGCTACACCTTC.

This clonotype appeared many times. The chain carries TRBV2 and TRBJ1-1, with D maybe TRBD1 (5 bases). Trimming cost V 5 bases and J 3 bases, with 19 bases left between them. CDR1 is SNHLY, CDR2 FYNNEI, per germline. The CDR3 is 16 amino acids. The CDR3 region is CASSQPRERRDTEAFF. CDR3 DNA sequence: TGTGCCAGCAGTCAGCCCAGGGAGCGTAGGGACACTGAAGCTTTCTTT.

This clonotype was observed at least ten times. The genes are TRBV5-4 and TRBJ2-7; 8 bases match TRBD2. The CDR3 covers 15 residues. The germline V gene encodes CDR1 SGHNT and CDR2 YYREEE (reference sequence). V lost 4 bases and J lost 4; bases outside the gene matches: 10. The CDR3 DNA follows: TGTGCCAGCAGCCCCACGTCCTCTAGCGGGTACGAGCAGTACTTC. Translation: CASSPTSSSGYEQYF.

The chain has TRBV7-9 and TRBJ2-7; 8 bases line up with TRBD1. Germline trimming cut 3 bases from V and 5 bases from J; bases unmatched to any gene: 15. Germline V lookup: CDR1 SEHNR, CDR2 FQNEAQ (reference sequence). The CDR3 runs to 17 residues. The CDR3 loop reads CASSLVVSDRAIHEQYF. In nucleotides, the CDR3 is TGTGCCAGCAGCTTGGTGGTATCGGACAGGGCGATTCACGAGCAGTACTTC.